This TCR beta chain stems from a study of blood T cells in healthy people across ages. This CDR3 spans 15 amino acids. A second PCR of roughly 7 to 11 cycles used a sample-barcoded 5' primer and a J-beta primer mix. TCRdb processed the 5' RACE reads anew with MiXCR; each CDR3 protein has one entry. The sample consists of about 730,000 distinct CDR3 sequences, around 46% of them appearing once. This clonotype was observed a single time. The chain uses TRBV21-1 and TRBJ2-4; TRBD2, as called in the table, went unchecked against the DNA. TRBV21-1 is labeled a pseudogene. This clonotype was sampled from a woman aged 60 to 75 in good health. Sequenced material: blood. The CDR3 region has the DNA TGTGCCAGCCCTCAAGCGCTATTAACCAAAAACATTCAGTACTTC. Translating gives CASPQALLTKNIQYF.